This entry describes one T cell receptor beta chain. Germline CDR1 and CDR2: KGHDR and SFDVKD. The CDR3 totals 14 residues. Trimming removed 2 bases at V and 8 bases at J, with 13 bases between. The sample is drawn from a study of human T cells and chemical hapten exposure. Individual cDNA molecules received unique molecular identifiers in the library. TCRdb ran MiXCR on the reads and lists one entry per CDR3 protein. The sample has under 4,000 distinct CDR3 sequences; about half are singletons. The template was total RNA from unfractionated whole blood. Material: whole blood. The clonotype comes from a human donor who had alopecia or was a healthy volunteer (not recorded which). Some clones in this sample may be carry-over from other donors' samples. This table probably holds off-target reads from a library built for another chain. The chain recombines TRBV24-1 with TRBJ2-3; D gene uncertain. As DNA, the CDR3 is TGTGCCACCAGTGATTCCATCCAGAAGGGTACGCAGTATTTT. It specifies CATSDSIQKGTQYF.